A single sample is the source of the 28 T cell receptor beta chains below, sequenced in a study of CD8+ T cells in alopecia areata. Following RNA extraction, reverse transcription yielded cDNA that acted as the sequencing template. Clones were read by immunoSEQ multiplex PCR, and TCRdb kept only the in-frame ones, dropping some. Of around 110,000 clones in the sample, approximately 54% were seen once. Treatment noted: oral pan-JAK inhibitor, 5-10 mg twice daily. Sequencing used CD8+ T cells sorted from blood, obtained at week 24, from a patient treated with tofacitinib. The receptors derive from a human donor with alopecia areata.

The chain combines TRBV13 with TRBJ2-2; 8 bases agree with TRBD1. This CDR3 region has 16 residues. CDR1 and CDR2 (germline): PRHDT, FYEKMQ (reference sequence). V was clipped by 3 bases and J by 7 bases; unmatched bases: 10. In DNA form, the CDR3 reads TGTGCCAGCAGCTTCATTCCGCAGGGGGCGAACGGGGAGCTGTTTTTT. This encodes CASSFIPQGANGELFF.

This clone has just a few counts. The chain joins TRBV2 to TRBJ2-3; no definite D call. Germline CDR1 SNHLY, CDR2 FYNNEI. V was shortened by 2 bases and J by 4 bases, with 13 bases between the two germline ends. This CDR3 has 15 amino acids. The CDR3 here is CASSEPLFDADTQYF. In DNA, the CDR3 is TGTGCCAGCAGTGAACCGCTATTTGATGCAGATACGCAGTATTTT.

The V call is TRBV6-5, the J call TRBJ2-5, with a weak D call TRBD1 (5 bases). This CDR3 contains 12 residues. CDR1 is MNHEY, CDR2 SVGAGI, per germline. V was trimmed by 2 bases and J by 4 bases, leaving 5 bases between them. CDR3 DNA: TGTGCCAGCAGTTACACAGGAGAGACCCAGTACTTC. This gives the protein CASSYTGETQYF.

CDR3 loop: CASSLAGTGRQETQYF. The CDR3 DNA is TGTGCCAGCAGCTTAGCTGGGACAGGAAGGCAAGAGACCCAGTACTTC. This sequence joins TRBV11-2 and TRBJ2-5, with 8 bases that match TRBD1. The CDR3 runs to 16 residues. Germline trimming cut 1 base from V and 2 bases from J; bases unmatched to any gene: 6. The germline CDR1 and CDR2 sequences are SGHAT and FQNNGV.

The rearrangement links TRBV30 to TRBJ2-7; D perhaps matches TRBD2 (6 bases). Germline CDR1 GTSNPN, CDR2 SVGIG (reference sequence). This CDR3 has 16 residues. Between the trimmed V and J ends, which lost 0 bases and 2 bases, there was a span of 17 bases. The CDR3 coding sequence is TGTGCCTGGAGTGTTTACCCCCGGGACTCAACCTACGAGCAGTACTTC. This gives the protein CAWSVYPRDSTYEQYF.

This clone was picked up a small number of times. The chain employs TRBV5-4 and TRBJ1-5, with 10 bases identical to TRBD1. J was trimmed by 3 bases and V by 5 bases; bases with no gene match: 8. CDR3 size: 16 residues. Germline CDR1 reads SGHNT; CDR2 reads YYREEE (reference sequence). CDR3 DNA: TGTGCCAGCAGTTACGGGACAGGGGCTAACAATCAGCCCCAGCATTTT. Translation gives CASSYGTGANNQPQHF.

The chain has TRBV2 and TRBJ1-2, with D unresolved. The germline gives CDR1 SNHLY, CDR2 FYNNEI. Trimming removed 6 bases at V and 5 bases at J, with 16 bases between. There are 14 residues in the CDR3. In nucleotides, the CDR3 is TGTGCCAGCAGCCAGACGGAACTGGTTTATGGCTACACCTTC. Protein sequence: CASSQTELVYGYTF.

Remarks on this clone: One junction end disagrees with the germline gene, perhaps due to a read error. This chain connects TRBV10-3 to TRBJ1-1; D is unresolved. CDR3 size: 16 residues. Germline V gene sequence: CDR1 ENHRY, CDR2 SYGVKD. This CDR3 reads CASSYSGGLGNTEAFF. In nucleotides, the CDR3 is TGTGCCAGCAGTTACTCGGGCGGGCTCGGGAACACTGAAGCTTTCTTT.

This clone was found a few times. This rearrangement joins TRBV5-6 to TRBJ2-3; tentative D call: TRBD2 (5 bases). Trimming stripped 4 bases from V and 5 bases from J, with 14 bases between. From germline, CDR1 is SGHDT and CDR2 YYEEEE. This CDR3 is 14 amino acids long. This CDR3 is CASSLGGGGDTQYF. The CDR3 coding sequence is TGTGCCAGCAGCCTTGGTGGTGGAGGAGATACGCAGTATTTT. Variable domain in full (rest from reference TRBV5-6 and TRBJ2-3): DAGVTQSPTHLIKTRGQQVTLRCSPKSGHDTVSWYQQALGQGPQFIFQYYEEEERQRGNFPDRFSGHQFPNYSSELNVNALLLGDSALYLCASSLGGGGDTQYFGPGTRLTVL.

This clone has more than one count but fewer than ten. The CDR3 DNA reads as TGTGCCAGCAGTTCCGGGGGGCTATCCGGGGCCAACGTCCTGACTTTC. Translating gives CASSSGGLSGANVLTF. This chain uses TRBV27 with TRBJ2-6; tentative D call: TRBD2 (7 bases). V lost 4 bases to trimming and J lost 4 bases, with 14 bases between them. Germline V gene lookup returns CDR1 MNHEY and CDR2 SMNVEV (reference sequence). The CDR3 extends over 16 amino acids. Based on the CDR3 plus reference TRBV27 and TRBJ2-6, the full variable domain is EAQVTQNPRYLITVTGKKLTVTCSQNMNHEYMSWYRQDPGLGLRQIYYSMNVEVTDKGDVPEGYKVSRKEKRNFPLILESPSPNQTSLYFCASSSGGLSGANVLTFGAGSRLTVL.

This clone was detected only once. The J gene is TRBJ2-7, the V gene TRBV9, with 8 bases fitting TRBD1. Germline CDR1 is SGDLS and CDR2 is YYNGEE. Trimming cost V 0 bases and J 4 bases; bases outside gene matches: 3. This CDR3 contains 14 residues. CDR3 in amino acids: CASSVAGGRYEQYF. The CDR3 nucleotides are TGTGCCAGCAGCGTAGCAGGGGGCCGATACGAGCAGTACTTC.

The count of this clone is one. The chain carries TRBV5-4 and TRBJ2-7; no firm D call. The CDR3 sequence is 14 residues long. The V gene's germline CDR1 is SGHNT and CDR2 YYREEE (reference sequence). V lost 7 bases and J 4 bases, leaving 18 bases between the germline ends. CDR3 sequence reads: CASPSADRKYEQYF. The DNA of the CDR3 is TGTGCCAGCCCCTCGGCGGATAGAAAGTACGAGCAGTACTTC.

The sample holds a few counts of this clone. The chain carries TRBV27 and TRBJ2-5; D is perhaps TRBD1 or TRBD2 (5 bases each). The V gene's germline CDR1 is MNHEY and CDR2 SMNVEV (reference sequence). The CDR3 sequence is 15 residues long. Trimming left V 2 bases short and J 5 bases short, with 15 bases between. The CDR3 DNA reads TGTGCCAGCAGTTTAAGAGGGGTTCTCGAGGAGACCCAGTACTTC. Translated, it gives CASSLRGVLEETQYF.

In this sample, this clone turned up once. This chain joins TRBV30 and TRBJ1-3; D possibly corresponds to TRBD1 (6 bases). Germline lookup yields CDR1 GTSNPN and CDR2 SVGIG (reference sequence). Trimming shortened V by 5 bases and J by 5 bases, and 16 bases separated the two germline ends. The CDR3 totals 14 residues. The CDR3 nucleotides are TGTGCCTGGTTTAGGGGGGACTATCGAAACACCATATATTTT. As protein: CAWFRGDYRNTIYF.

This chain links TRBV7-9 with TRBJ1-1, with no clear D. From germline, CDR1 is SEHNR and CDR2 FQNEAQ (reference sequence). This CDR3 is built from 15 residues. Trimming took off 5 bases at V and 4 bases at J, with 17 bases between the two ends. CDR3 coding DNA: TGTGCCAGCAGCCTAATCTCGTTCTTGGGCACTGAAGCTTTCTTT. Its protein product is CASSLISFLGTEAFF.

This sequence joins TRBV7-2 and TRBJ2-3; D is perhaps TRBD1 (6 bases). Trimming pared 5 bases from V and 1 base from J, leaving 19 bases between. This CDR3 is built from 17 residues. Germline V gene sequence: CDR1 SGHTA, CDR2 FQGNSA. CDR3 in DNA: TGTGCCAGCAGCCCCCTCACCTCGGGACACCGCACAGATACGCAGTATTTT. Encoded protein: CASSPLTSGHRTDTQYF.

The gene calls are TRBV2 and TRBJ2-7; the D is unclear. The V gene's germline CDR1 is SNHLY and CDR2 FYNNEI. Trimming shortened V by 3 bases and J by 2 bases, and 8 bases separated the two germline ends. There are 13 residues in the CDR3. The CDR3: CASSEVKAYEQYF. In nucleotides, the CDR3 is TGTGCCAGCAGTGAGGTGAAGGCCTACGAGCAGTACTTC.

This chain connects TRBV7-8 to TRBJ2-7; D ambiguous. From germline, CDR1 is SGHVS and CDR2 FQNEAQ. The ends were cut back, 1 base at V and 3 bases at J, with 10 bases in the middle. The CDR3 totals 14 residues. The CDR3 DNA reads as TGTGCCAGCAGCTTAGGTCCAGGCAGCTACGAGCAGTACTTC. This sequence encodes CASSLGPGSYEQYF.

V and J are TRBV6-5 and TRBJ2-1, with 10 bases matching TRBD2. Germline V CDR1 and CDR2: MNHEY, SVGAGI. The CDR3 covers 15 residues. Losses at the gene ends were 0 bases for V and 9 bases for J; bases not matched to a gene: 5. The CDR3 DNA sequence: TGTGCCAGCAGTTACTCTCTAGCGGGGGATGCTGAGCAGTTCTTC. Translation gives CASSYSLAGDAEQFF.

This clone was picked up one time. This chain joins TRBV15 and TRBJ1-6, with D unresolved. Germline-derived CDR1 and CDR2 are LNHNV and YYDKDF (reference sequence). The CDR3 contains 12 residues. Trimming removed 5 bases at V and 9 bases at J, with 8 bases between. CDR3 region: CATSPRSSPLHF. The CDR3 nucleotides read TGTGCCACCAGCCCAAGGAGTTCACCCCTCCACTTT.

The genes are TRBV5-4 and TRBJ2-4; D is perhaps TRBD1 (6 bases). This CDR3 region has 16 residues. Germline values: CDR1 SGHNT, CDR2 YYREEE (reference sequence). Trimming cost V 1 base and J 1 base, with 12 bases left between them. Here the CDR3 reads CASSLRGIEAKNIQYF. The CDR3 region has the DNA TGTGCCAGCAGCTTGAGGGGGATCGAGGCCAAAAACATTCAGTACTTC.

The rearrangement uses TRBV5-4 and TRBJ2-1, with 8 bases identical to TRBD1. The CDR3 is 16 amino acids. J lost 5 bases, V lost 4 bases, and 11 bases had no gene match. The V gene's germline CDR1 is SGHNT and CDR2 YYREEE (reference sequence). This CDR3 reads CASSLKSGGPHNEQFF. The CDR3, as DNA: TGTGCCAGCAGCCTCAAATCAGGGGGCCCGCACAATGAGCAGTTCTTC.

The chain uses TRBV5-1 and TRBJ2-7; TRBD2 agrees at 7 bases. Unmatched junction bases numbered 5, after V lost 0 bases and J lost 2 bases. The CDR3 has 15 residues. Germline values: CDR1 SGHRS, CDR2 YFSETQ. This chain's CDR3 is CASSLGLAVTYEQYF. The CDR3 DNA sequence: TGCGCCAGCAGCTTGGGCCTAGCGGTTACCTACGAGCAGTACTTC.

The rearrangement uses TRBV5-6 and TRBJ2-1; D might be TRBD2 (5 bases). CDR1 is SGHDT, CDR2 YYEEEE, per germline. CDR3 length equals 12 residues. V shed 0 bases and J shed 8 bases, with 6 bases lying between them. The CDR3 nucleotides are TGTGCCAGCAGCTTGGGAGGGTATGAGCAGTTCTTC. Amino acid sequence: CASSLGGYEQFF.

This sequence joins TRBV7-9 and TRBJ1-2; TRBD1 is a possible D gene (6 bases). V gave up 1 base and J gave up 4 bases, with 13 bases separating them. Germline values: CDR1 SEHNR, CDR2 FQNEAQ (reference sequence). CDR3 length: 15 residues. CDR3 sequence (DNA): TGTGCCAGCAGCTTAGTCGGACAGACAGGCTATGGCTACACCTTC. This encodes CASSLVGQTGYGYTF.

This chain joins TRBV7-9 and TRBJ1-1; D unclear. Germline CDR1 reads SEHNR; CDR2 reads FQNEAQ (reference sequence). V was trimmed by 5 bases and J by 3 bases, leaving 7 bases between them. The CDR3 runs 12 residues. The CDR3 DNA is TGTGCCAGCAGCGCCTCGGACACTGAAGCTTTCTTT. Its translation is CASSASDTEAFF.

The V gene is TRBV2, the J gene TRBJ2-7, with D possibly TRBD2 on 5 matching bases. Germline CDR1 and CDR2: SNHLY and FYNNEI. This CDR3 contains 14 residues. V lost 8 bases and J 7 bases, leaving 21 bases between the germline ends. The CDR3 DNA follows: TGTGCCAGCTCCACCTTACTAGAGGGTCAAGAGCAGTACTTC. Its protein is CASSTLLEGQEQYF.

This clone was seen a few times. The genes are TRBV27 and TRBJ2-4, with TRBD1 matching over 10 bases. J lost 7 bases, V lost 5 bases, and 5 bases had no gene match. Germline lookup yields CDR1 MNHEY and CDR2 SMNVEV (reference sequence). The CDR3 has 14 residues. The chain's CDR3 is CASSVDRGTNIQYF. As DNA, the CDR3 is TGTGCCAGCAGTGTGGACAGGGGGACGAACATTCAGTACTTC.